This T cell receptor beta chain was documented in a study of T cells in Graves' hyperthyroidism and ophthalmopathy. Notes on the study in general: Most thyroid-expanded clonotypes above 0.001 were also found in blood.

Amplified regions were TCR beta CDR3 sequences from RNA transcripts. The HTBI set primed first-round TCR CDR3 RT-PCR. A single record per CDR3 protein comes from TCRdb applying MiXCR to the multiplex PCR reads. The sample lists about 270,000 distinct CDR3 sequences; around 20% were seen once. Concerning this clonotype itself: What it binds is not known.

The study included ophthalmopathy patients with Clinical Activity Score at least 3, NOSPECS grade at least 4 and duration under 3 months. V shed 3 bases and J shed 3 bases, with 11 bases lying between them. This CDR3 region has 14 residues. The source of this sequence is a man under 40 with Graves' ophthalmopathy. Sequencing was carried out using blood. The chain couples TRBV12-3 or TRBV12-4 to TRBJ2-5; D is uncertain. The CDR3, as DNA: TGTGCCAGCAGTTTTACCAACAGTAAAGAGACCCAGTACTTC. Translated: CASSFTNSKETQYF.